This entry lists 8 T cell receptor beta chains sequenced from one sample in a study of T cell responses to AZD1222 COVID-19 vaccine. Data came from immunoSEQ multiplex PCR; TCRdb stores just in-frame clones and leaves some out. Of tens of thousands of clones in the sample, over 60% were seen once. The sequences come from peripheral blood, collected on day 0 of AZD1222 vaccination. The origin of the receptors is an adult in good health.

J is TRBJ1-6 and V is TRBV18; 10 bases match TRBD1. This CDR3 comprises 15 residues. V shed 3 bases and J 7 bases; nucleotides not matched to a gene: 3. The germline V gene has CDR1 KGHSH and CDR2 LQKENI. Here the CDR3 DNA reads TGTGCCAGCTCACCGGGACAGGGGACAAATTCACCCCTCCACTTT. Encoded protein: CASSPGQGTNSPLHF.

The V call is TRBV11-3, the J call TRBJ2-5; unclear D gene. V was pared by 4 bases and J by 5 bases, with 11 bases between. From germline, CDR1 is SGHNT and CDR2 YENEEA. This CDR3 contains 13 residues. CDR3 sequence: CASSSTVSETQYF. The CDR3 region has the DNA TGTGCCAGCAGCTCAACTGTTTCGGAGACCCAGTACTTC.

This clone has only one observation. The V call is TRBV19, the J call TRBJ1-6; 10 nucleotides align to TRBD1. The CDR3 has 15 amino acids. With V trimmed by 6 bases and J by 3 bases, 2 bases remained unmatched. The germline CDR1 and CDR2 sequences are LNHDA and SQIVND (reference sequence). CDR3 region: CASRRTGGYNSPLHF. CDR3 DNA: TGTGCCAGTAGGCGGACAGGGGGCTATAATTCACCCCTCCACTTT.

The chain employs TRBV21-1 and TRBJ2-3; no check of the table's D call, TRBD2, against the DNA was made. TRBV21-1 constitutes a pseudogene. The CDR3 has 16 amino acids. CDR3 loop: CASSSPAGACTDTQYF. DNA for the CDR3: TGTGCCAGCAGCAGCCCAGCGGGGGCCTGCACAGATACGCAGTATTTT.

The chain has TRBV27 and TRBJ2-7; no clear D gene. Germline V gene lookup returns CDR1 MNHEY and CDR2 SMNVEV (reference sequence). Trimming removed 2 bases from V and 6 bases from J, with 17 bases in between. The CDR3 loop spans 15 amino acids. The CDR3 reads CASSLTPRFPSEQYF. In nucleotides, the CDR3 is TGTGCCAGCAGTTTAACCCCTCGGTTCCCCTCCGAGCAGTACTTC.

The rearrangement links TRBV30 to TRBJ1-6; no clear D. CDR3 length: 15 amino acids. Germline V gene lookup returns CDR1 GTSNPN and CDR2 SVGIG (reference sequence). Trimming cost V 0 bases and J 4 bases, with 10 bases left between them. The CDR3 bases are TGTGCCTGGAGTGTTCGGCTAGGTTATAATTCACCCCTCCACTTT. Its translation is CAWSVRLGYNSPLHF. Supplemented by reference TRBV30 and TRBJ1-6, the full variable domain reads SQTIHQWPATLVQPVGSPLSLECTVEGTSNPNLYWYRQAAGRGLQLLFYSVGIGQISSEVPQNLSASRPQDRQFILSSKKLLLSDSGFYLCAWSVRLGYNSPLHFGNGTRLTVT.

CDR3 nucleotides: TGTGCCAGCAGCTTATGGGACAGGCCGAACACTGAAGCTTTCTTT. Its translation is CASSLWDRPNTEAFF. The chain carries TRBV7-8 and TRBJ1-1, with TRBD1 matching 8 bases. The CDR3 covers 15 residues. With 2 bases clipped from V and 1 base from J, the junction kept 3 bases outside the gene matches. CDR1 is SGHVS, CDR2 FQNEAQ, per germline.

The V gene is TRBV11-1, the J gene TRBJ1-6, with no clear D. The CDR3 totals 15 residues. Trimming left V 3 bases short and J 7 bases short, with 13 bases between. Germline V gene data show CDR1 as SGHAT and CDR2 as FQDESV (reference sequence). DNA of the CDR3: TGTGCCAGCAGCTTGAACAGCCTTGACAATTCACCCCTCCACTTT. Its protein is CASSLNSLDNSPLHF.